This TCR beta chain was captured in a study of regulatory T cells in long-lasting Graves disease (dated by TCRdb to 2020 to 2022). About the study as a whole: Persistent Graves' disease was defined as persistently positive TSH receptor autoantibodies together with antithyroid drug treatment for over 5 years. Patients with persistent Graves' disease were compared with patients with newly diagnosed Graves' disease using TCR sequencing and RNA sequencing of peripheral blood. Persistent Graves' disease patients in the clinical cohort had taken antithyroid drugs for roughly 10 years on average. A total of about 33 samples underwent TCR sequencing: about 13 from persistent and roughly 20 from newly diagnosed Graves' disease patients. The study was conducted in China and was registered as a clinical trial. Broad study findings and their caveats: Compared with newly diagnosed patients, patients with persistent Graves' disease had lower TCR Shannon entropy and fewer highly expanded clones, which suggests clonal expansion. Persistent patients shared more public clonotypes among themselves (2,741) than newly diagnosed patients did (about 970). Because the primary lesion, thyroid tissue, could not be accessed, the study looked at peripheral blood alone. TRBV28, TRBJ1-2 and TRBJ2-5 were preferentially used in persistent disease, while TRBV20-1 and TRBJ2-1 were favored in newly diagnosed disease. The authors noted that the small sample size was a limitation that may lower accuracy. Sequencing and analysis were restricted to the TCR beta chain.

V is reduced by 3 bases and J by 6 bases, leaving a spacing of 11 bases between them. From the cysteine through the phenylalanine, the CDR3 covers 14 amino acids. Only the CDR3 portion is preserved as DNA: 42 bases, with reading frame beginning at the first base. The library came from multiplex PCR. TCRdb lists the instrument as Illumina HiSeq 4000. iRepertoire HTBI primers and Arm-PCR amplification of CDR3 regions were used to construct TCR beta libraries. Before sequencing, the PCR products went through gel purification. The study's own analysis went as follows. A total of 62 TRBV and some 15 TRBJ segments were identified across samples and were used for gene usage analysis of CDR3 amino acid clonotypes. Filtered high-quality paired reads were merged into contigs using COPE and FqMerger. BLAST was used to align contigs to IMGT TRBV, TRBD and TRBJ reference genes, and CDR3 was defined according to IMGT. Highly expanded clones were defined as clonotypes with a frequency above 0.1%. Shannon entropy served as the measure of repertoire diversity, while the Gini coefficient captured V-J evenness. A clonotype found in more than one individual was treated as public. TCRdb applied fastp at Q25 and MiXCR to the public reads, then kept only in-frame beta chains. Rows are combined by CDR3 protein, so each entry shows the most common genes and DNA. These V and J calls are TCRdb output, not the study's own analysis. The sample table contains some 370,000 distinct CDR3 sequences; only one count was recorded for roughly 20% of them. Together, the top ten hold about 27% of the sample.

A remark on this clonotype: Its antigen is currently not known. No base quality information exists; no much larger clone differs at one position.

The sample's time point label is to be understood as: persistent/refractory GD, antithyroid drugs over 5 years with positive TRAb. RNA was extracted from PBMCs in TRIzol for both TCR sequencing and RNA sequencing. The diagnosis of Graves' disease was made according to American Thyroid Association guidelines. Recruitment of patients was carried out at an endocrinology department in Xi'an, China. From each patient, about 9.7 milliliters of peripheral blood was collected into an EDTA anticoagulant tube. Ficoll Paque Plus density gradient separation was used to isolate PBMCs, and no additional T cell sorting was done. An Agilent 2100 Bioanalyzer and agarose gel were used to assess RNA quality, and a NanoDrop 2000 was used to measure RNA concentration.

The sequence was obtained from a woman aged 40 to 49 with Graves disease. Donor details come from another sample of the same person, matched by shared clones. The input for sequencing was peripheral blood mononuclear cells (PBMCs), taken when the disease was refractory, from a patient treated with antithyroid drugs. The chain couples TRBV12-3 or TRBV12-4 to TRBJ2-2; TRBD1 is perhaps the D gene, given 5 matching bases. Read as DNA, the sequence is TGTGCCAGCAGTTTCAACAGGTTGCCCGGGGAGCTGTTTTTT. Translated, it gives CASSFNRLPGELFF.